This TCR beta chain was captured in a study of cytomegalovirus exposure and HLA in healthy donors. Study results and limitations: A few chains tied to CMV proved CMV antigen-specific in vitro.

V was clipped by 2 bases and J by 2 bases; unmatched bases: 9. CDR3 length: 17 residues. CDR1 and CDR2 from the germline V gene are GTSNPN and SVGIG (reference sequence). As for this clone: Its antigen is still unknown.

Use of 60 Vbeta and 13 Jbeta primers characterized the PCR. The assay was immunoSEQ multiplex PCR, and TCRdb's table has in-frame clones only and misses some. The profile shows roughly 140,000 clones, 78% of them singletons. This receptor was obtained from a male donor in good health and CMV-seronegative. The sequenced material came from PBMCs. The rearrangement uses TRBV30 and TRBJ2-3; TRBD2 matches at 11 bases. The CDR3 nucleotides are TGTGCCTGGAGTTCCGGGACTAGCGGCAGTCTCACAGATACGCAGTATTTT. This encodes CAWSSGTSGSLTDTQYF.